This record covers a single T cell receptor beta chain. This clone's antigen is unknown. It has no much larger one-base neighbor in the sample; base qualities were not kept. The donors were healthy, HIV-negative adults who had no recently reported acute infections or vaccinations. Every donor was a Caucasian adult living in Nashville, Tennessee, USA. CD4+ T cells were enriched by magnetic negative selection, after which naive cells were positively selected on CD45RA and the negative fraction was taken as the memory subset. After blood collection by leukapheresis, PBMCs were isolated using Ficoll-Histopaque density gradient centrifugation and then cryopreserved in the vapor phase of liquid nitrogen. Purity and quantity of every magnetically sorted T cell population were checked by analytical flow cytometry. From each sorted fraction, genomic DNA was isolated and quantified by UV absorbance on a Nanodrop 2000c.

The CDR3 holds 13 amino acids from the cysteine to the phenylalanine. The CDR3 DNA has 39 bases and is translated from base 1. Sequences SGHRS (CDR1) and YFSETQ (CDR2) are obtained from the germline V gene. Trimming costs V 4 bases and J 6 bases, and their ends lie 13 bases apart. The data originate from a study of shared clonotypes between healthy human individuals (dated by TCRdb to the early 2020s). For context, the study as a whole: The cohort included a few men and a couple of women between 18 and 49 years of age. To increase sequencing depth and limit assay-specific biases, different laboratories used diverse techniques to prepare libraries and sequence TCR repertoires. To estimate repertoire size and how much clonotypes are shared between individuals, the study performed deep sequencing of blood TCR repertoires from a few healthy adults. Each donor's leukapheresis produced roughly between roughly 0.9 and 8.9 billion PBMCs. Per donor, three plates each were used for CD4 naive and CD4 memory, two for CD8 naive, and one for CD8 memory. Overall results and qualifications from the work: Across a few donors, approximately 4.6% of naive CD4, 3.5% of naive CD8, roughly 2.3% of memory CD4, and about 0.4% of memory CD8 clonotypes were shared. Pairwise subsampling led to the expectation that sequencing depth would affect the degree of clonotype sharing among donors. Naive subsets generally had larger estimated clonotype richness than memory subsets did. Incomplete sequencing was indicated by rarefaction of sorted-subset datasets, despite the large sequencing depth. Sampling was limited to blood, and TCR repertoires in tissue likely differ from TCR repertoires in blood. The small number of donors limited the genetic and exposure-history diversity represented. Compared with non-shared clonotypes, the clonotypes found in all four sorted-subset donors had higher generation probabilities.

Using the deep immunoSEQ assay, TCR CDR3 regions were amplified from genomic DNA by multiplex PCR. Extracted genomic DNA from each cell subset was spread evenly across all wells of several immunoSEQ 96-well plates, with each plate serving as a replicate. Each replicate PCR for sorted subsets received about 220 ng genomic DNA, equal to roughly 33,000 T cell genomes. Purified libraries were measured with a Qubit 3.0 fluorometer, size-checked on a Bioanalyzer 2100, and measured again with the KAPA Library Quantification kit. A separate single-read 150-cycle Illumina NextSeq 550 flow cell was used to sequence each immunoSEQ 96-well plate. The paper's data handling went like this. Because only junctional sequences without quality scores were contained in the immunoSEQ output, filtering matching that applied to full-length reads could not be performed. To assign V/J genes and CDR3, sequences were annotated against IMGT germline references using PyIR, a Python wrapper for IgBLAST v1.9. Any read was removed if the V/J assignment was weak (E-value above 1e-6), the CDR3 was missing, or the read contained stop codons, out-of-frame junctions, or ambiguous translated residues. V3J clonotypes were defined by identical inferred V gene, J gene, and CDR3 amino acid sequence. The percentage overlap between two repertoires was calculated by dividing the number of shared unique clonotypes by the size of the smaller repertoire. RTK rarefaction, the Chao1 estimator, and Recon v2.1 estimates of unobserved clonotypes were used to assess repertoire richness. Generation probabilities for all TCRbeta clonotypes obtained by the gDNA method from four donors were computed using OLGA. The immuneACCESS repertoire file appears here via TCRdb, limited to in-frame rearrangements. These files lack a portion of the clones; in checked studies, under half of the deficit traces to unresolved V genes, and the cause of the others is not known. The V and J calls and clone size are taken from that table; D and trimming were inferred from the DNA. The sample table contains about 600,000 clones; only one count was recorded for roughly 97% of them. In total, the top ten clones hold around 0.06% of the sample.

The sequence is built from TRBV5-1 and TRBJ1-1; TRBD1 is a possible D gene, resting on 5 matching bases. Sequences were obtained from naive CD4+ T cells sorted from blood. The cell subset or site label for this specimen denotes: CD45RA+ positively selected. The sequence derives from a woman aged 25-40 years in good health. CDR3 protein: CASSKTDYAEAFF. The nucleotide sequence is given as TGCGCCAGCAGCAAGACAGATTATGCTGAAGCTTTCTTT.